The sequence of this T cell receptor beta chain was determined in a study of blood T cell repertoires in COVID-19. Study as a whole: COVID-19 samples from acute and convalescent phases originated in the United States, Italy and Spain. From T cells, B-cell-depleted T cells, or PBMCs came the material, which was cDNA or gDNA.

V shed 1 base and J shed 0 bases, with 13 bases lying between them. This CDR3 contains 18 residues. Germline lookup yields CDR1 SGHNT and CDR2 YENEEA. Libraries were prepared by immunoSEQ multiplex PCR; TCRdb keeps only in-frame clonotypes and omits some of them. The table includes approximately 200,000 clones, around 84% detected once. The sequenced sample was peripheral blood. The sequence was obtained from a woman between 55 and 75 years old who had recovered from COVID-19. This rearrangement joins TRBV11-3 to TRBJ1-6; D perhaps matches TRBD1 (5 bases). The CDR3 DNA follows: TGTGCCAGCAGCTTAGCTAGACAGACGAGCTCCTATAATTCACCCCTCCACTTT. Its protein is CASSLARQTSSYNSPLHF.